The 9 T cell receptor beta chains given below trace back to one sample, sequenced in a study of cytomegalovirus exposure and HLA in healthy donors. In the PCR, 60 Vbeta and 13 Jbeta primers were used. The assay was immunoSEQ multiplex PCR, and TCRdb's table has in-frame clones only and misses some. The sample lists about 130,000 clones; 70% to 85% were seen once. The sequencing input was PBMCs. Every receptor here comes from a middle-aged woman in good health and CMV-seropositive.

CDR3 amino acids: CASSSHRPSNYGYTF. The CDR3 DNA reads TGTGCCAGCAGCTCTCACAGACCTTCTAACTATGGCTACACCTTC. J is TRBJ1-2 and V is TRBV7-2; no clear D gene. Germline V CDR1 and CDR2: SGHTA, FQGNSA. CDR3 size: 15 residues. V lost 4 bases and J 0 bases, leaving 12 bases between the germline ends.

V is TRBV18 and J is TRBJ1-2; D is unresolved. The CDR3 length is 13 residues. The germline CDR1 and CDR2 sequences are KGHSH and LQKENI. Trimming cost V 2 bases and J 12 bases, with 16 bases left between them. The CDR3: CASSPDREGPNTF. The CDR3 DNA sequence: TGTGCCAGCTCACCAGATAGGGAGGGCCCGAACACCTTC.

The chain couples TRBV7-6 to TRBJ2-1; 13 bases map to TRBD2. Germline loops: CDR1 SGHVS, CDR2 FNYEAQ. V trimming: 6 bases; J trimming: 10 bases; junction bases outside the gene matches: 9. The CDR3 runs to 15 residues. The CDR3 region has the DNA TGTGCCAGCAGTGCAGGACTAGCGGGAGTCAGGGAGCAGTTCTTC. It specifies CASSAGLAGVREQFF. The whole variable domain, filled in from reference TRBV7-6 and TRBJ2-1, reads GAGVSQSPRYKVTKRGQDVALRCDPISGHVSLYWYRQALGQGPEFLTYFNYEAQQDKSGLPNDRFSAERPEGSISTLTIQRTEQRDSAMYRCASSAGLAGVREQFFGPGTRLTVL.

This clone was recorded only once. The chain couples TRBV7-6 to TRBJ2-2, with D possibly TRBD2 on 6 matching bases. With 2 bases removed from V and 1 base from J, the gap between germline ends came to 20 bases. Germline-derived CDR1 and CDR2 are SGHVS and FNYEAQ. The CDR3 runs to 19 residues. The CDR3 DNA is TGTGCCAGCAGCTTAAGGGTTATGGCGGGACCTTGGAACACCGGGGAGCTGTTTTTT. Its translation is CASSLRVMAGPWNTGELFF.

CDR3 sequence reads: CASSPPPGLAGGHEQFF. The CDR3 DNA reads TGTGCCAGCAGCCCCCCCCCGGGACTAGCGGGGGGCCATGAGCAGTTCTTC. This chain connects TRBV27 to TRBJ2-1, with 15 bases lining up with TRBD2. V gave up 6 bases and J gave up 8 bases; unmatched junction bases: 11. CDR1 and CDR2 from the germline V gene are MNHEY and SMNVEV (reference sequence). The CDR3 loop spans 17 amino acids.

The rearrangement uses TRBV9 and TRBJ2-1, with D possibly TRBD2 on 5 matching bases. The V gene's germline CDR1 is SGDLS and CDR2 YYNGEE. This CDR3 has 16 residues. Between the trimmed V and J ends, which lost 0 bases and 8 bases, there was a span of 18 bases. Here the CDR3 reads CASSVVGSGTTDEQFF. CDR3 DNA: TGTGCCAGCAGCGTAGTAGGAAGCGGCACTACGGATGAGCAGTTCTTC.

This clone has a single count. The chain is built from TRBV7-8 and TRBJ2-7, with TRBD2 identical over 9 bases. After removal of 5 bases from V and 6 bases from J, the junction contained 14 bases not matched to a gene. Germline-derived CDR1 and CDR2 are SGHVS and FQNEAQ. This CDR3 is 16 amino acids long. This CDR3 reads CASSPTRAGGPSEQYF. In DNA form, the CDR3 reads TGTGCCAGCAGCCCCACCCGGGCGGGAGGGCCGTCCGAGCAGTACTTC.

The CDR3 is CASSSPGTGGFEQYF. Here the CDR3 DNA reads TGTGCCAGCAGTTCCCCCGGGACAGGGGGCTTCGAGCAGTACTTC. The gene calls are TRBV28 and TRBJ2-7, with 12 bases aligning to TRBD1. The CDR3 totals 15 residues. From germline, CDR1 is MDHEN and CDR2 SYDVKM. With 4 bases clipped from V and 6 bases from J, the junction kept 7 bases outside the gene matches.

V is TRBV28 and J is TRBJ1-2; 7 bases line up with TRBD1. V was pared by 2 bases and J by 4 bases, with 7 bases of the junction left unmatched. Germline V gives CDR1 MDHEN, CDR2 SYDVKM. CDR3 length: 15 residues. The CDR3 loop is CASSLVAGGFYGYTF. The CDR3 region has the DNA TGTGCCAGCAGTTTAGTGGCAGGGGGTTTCTATGGCTACACCTTC.